These 7 T cell receptor beta chains were all obtained from the same sample, sequenced in a study of CD8 T cells in Susac syndrome. Reverse transcription of roughly 0.5 to 1 ug RNA was performed with random hexamers. TCRdb called the immunoSEQ multiplex PCR reads again in MiXCR, with one record for every CDR3 protein. The data contain 200,000 or so distinct CDR3 sequences, more than 85% of them singletons. What was sequenced was CD8+ T cells from PBMCs. These receptors were taken from a human donor with multiple sclerosis.

This sequence joins TRBV5-4 and TRBJ2-3, with D perhaps being TRBD1 or TRBD2 (5 bases each). V lost 4 bases and J 5 bases, leaving 11 bases between the germline ends. The CDR3 has 13 residues. Germline CDR1 reads SGHNT; CDR2 reads YYREEE (reference sequence). The chain's CDR3 is CASSPGTGDTQYF. The CDR3 DNA follows: TGTGCCAGCAGCCCCGGGACCGGAGATACGCAGTATTTT.

This chain uses TRBV4-1 with TRBJ2-3; 13 bases agree with TRBD2. This CDR3 is built from 16 residues. The ends lost 4 bases at V and 2 bases at J; junction bases unmatched: 3. Germline V gene lookup returns CDR1 MGHRA and CDR2 YSYEKL. The CDR3 is CASSPGTSGATDTQYF. DNA for the CDR3: TGCGCCAGCAGCCCTGGGACTAGCGGGGCCACAGATACGCAGTATTTT.

This clonotype was recorded only once. The gene calls are TRBV2 and TRBJ2-4; tentative D call: TRBD2 (5 bases). Germline-derived CDR1 and CDR2 are SNHLY and FYNNEI. The CDR3 runs 13 residues. Trimming took 5 bases from V and 11 from J, leaving 16 bases between them. The CDR3 spells CASSRSAGELQYF. The CDR3 DNA is TGTGCCAGCAGTCGTTCGGCCGGGGAACTTCAGTACTTC.

The chain uses TRBV5-4 and TRBJ2-1; D is possibly TRBD2 (6 bases). Germline V gives CDR1 SGHNT, CDR2 YYREEE (reference sequence). The CDR3 sequence is 15 residues long. Between the trimmed V and J ends, which lost 5 bases and 6 bases, there was a span of 18 bases. The chain's CDR3 is CASRGGQNDPNEQFF. The CDR3 DNA reads as TGTGCCAGCAGGGGAGGACAAAATGACCCCAATGAGCAGTTCTTC.

The V gene is TRBV18, the J gene TRBJ2-7; a weak D match, TRBD1 (8 bases). V dropped 3 bases and J dropped 7 bases, with 16 bases sitting between them. CDR1 is KGHSH, CDR2 LQKENI, per germline. The CDR3 sequence is 14 residues long. CDR3 loop: CASSPIDRGGEQYF. The CDR3, as DNA: TGTGCCAGCTCACCGATTGACAGGGGAGGGGAGCAGTACTTC.

The V and J genes are TRBV20-1 and TRBJ2-7, with 7 bases fitting TRBD1. The CDR3 consists of 15 residues. Trimming took 4 bases from V and 2 from J; bases not matched to a gene: 11. The V gene's germline CDR1 is DFQATT and CDR2 SNEGSKA (reference sequence). DNA of the CDR3: TGCAGTGCTACCCTCCCGGGACAGCTTACCTACGAGCAGTACTTC. Translation: CSATLPGQLTYEQYF.

The gene calls are TRBV11-2 and TRBJ2-4, with TRBD2 matching 16 bases. CDR1 and CDR2 from the germline V gene are SGHAT and FQNNGV. The junction had 10 bases not matched to a gene; V was cut back by 5 bases and J by 3 bases. This CDR3 has 19 residues. CDR3 in DNA: TGTGCCAGCAGCCTACCGGGACTAGCGGGGGGGCGAGGCAAAAACATTCAGTACTTC. This codes for CASSLPGLAGGRGKNIQYF.